This T cell receptor beta chain stems from a study of shared clonotypes between healthy human individuals (dated by TCRdb to about 2020). For context, the study as a whole: The cohort included three men and two women between 18 and 49 years of age. The study deeply sequenced blood TCR repertoires of about five healthy adults to estimate repertoire size and the extent of clonotype sharing between individuals. To increase sequencing depth and limit assay-specific biases, TCR repertoire library preparation and sequencing were carried out by different laboratories using diverse techniques. Per donor, leukapheresis produced somewhere between about 0.9 and 9.5 billion PBMCs.

Broad study findings and their caveats: Because the study included a small number of donors, the genetic and exposure-history diversity represented was limited. Sampling was restricted to blood, and TCR repertoires in tissue are likely to differ from TCR repertoires in blood. Based on pairwise subsampling, the degree of clonotype sharing among donors was expected to be affected by sequencing depth.

Using the deep immunoSEQ assay, multiplex PCR amplified TCR CDR3 regions from genomic DNA. Extracted genomic DNA from each cell subset was spread evenly across all wells of several immunoSEQ 96-well plates, with each plate serving as a replicate. Each replicate PCR for unsorted PBMC received roughly 290 ng genomic DNA, equal to approximately 30,000 T cell genomes. Ten immunoSEQ deep assay plates were used to sequence unsorted PBMC genomic DNA. Purified libraries were measured with a Qubit 3.0 fluorometer, size-checked on a Bioanalyzer 2100, and measured again with the KAPA Library Quantification kit. A separate single-read 150-cycle Illumina NextSeq 550 flow cell was used to sequence each immunoSEQ 96-well plate. The authors processed their data as follows. Because only junctional sequences without quality scores were contained in the immunoSEQ output, filtering matching that applied to full-length reads could not be performed. Sequences were annotated with PyIR, a Python wrapper for IgBLAST v1.9, using IMGT germline references to assign V/J genes and CDR3. Reads were removed for weak V/J assignments (E-value above 1e-6), missing CDR3, stop codons, out-of-frame junctions, or ambiguous translated residues. V3J clonotypes were defined by identical inferred V gene, J gene, and CDR3 amino acid sequence. Percentage overlap between repertoires was computed as shared unique clonotypes divided by the size of the smaller repertoire. Richness of each repertoire was evaluated using RTK rarefaction, the Chao1 estimator, and Recon v2.1 estimates of unobserved clonotypes. Held by TCRdb, this immuneACCESS table contains in-frame sequences only and omits some clones. Under half of the omission traces to an unresolved V gene where checked; the cause of the rest is unknown. V, J and clone size are taken as reported in that table, and D and trimming were inferred from the DNA itself. The sample table holds about 500,000 clones, of which 60% to 80% were seen once. The ten biggest clones cover about 12% of the sample.

The donors were healthy, HIV-negative adults with no recently reported acute infections or vaccinations. Every donor was a Caucasian adult living in Nashville, Tennessee, USA. For unsorted samples, some 90 million PBMCs were counted and genomic DNA was extracted with the QIAamp DNA Blood Mini kit. After blood collection by leukapheresis, PBMCs were isolated using Ficoll-Histopaque density gradient centrifugation and then cryopreserved in the vapor phase of liquid nitrogen. This clone was detected only a few times. Its antigen is still unknown. No per-base quality is available; no much larger clone lies one base away. The CDR3 goes from the cysteine to the phenylalanine over 13 residues. Of all the DNA, just the CDR3 is kept, 39 bases in frame from base 1. V loses 2 bases, J loses 4 bases, and the germline ends lie 9 bases apart. Per the germline V gene, SGHRS is the CDR1 and YFSETQ is the CDR2.

The sequence joins TRBV5-1 to TRBJ1-2; the D region possibly corresponds to TRBD1 (6 bases align). The source is a woman aged 40 to 50 in good health. Some clones in this sample may be carry-over from other donors' samples. The material sequenced was PBMCs. The nucleotide sequence is TGCGCCAGCAGCTTACAGGGATCCTATGGCTACACCTTC. It specifies CASSLQGSYGYTF.